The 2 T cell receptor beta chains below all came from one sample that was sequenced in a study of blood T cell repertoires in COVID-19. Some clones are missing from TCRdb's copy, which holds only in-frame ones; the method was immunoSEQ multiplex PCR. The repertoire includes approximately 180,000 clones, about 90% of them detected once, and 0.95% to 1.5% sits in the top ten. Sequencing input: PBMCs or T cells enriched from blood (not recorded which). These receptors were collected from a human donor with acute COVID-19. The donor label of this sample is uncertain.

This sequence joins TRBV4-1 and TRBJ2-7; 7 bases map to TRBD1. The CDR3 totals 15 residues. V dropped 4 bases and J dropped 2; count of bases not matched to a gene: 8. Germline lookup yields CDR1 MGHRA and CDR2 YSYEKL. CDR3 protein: CASSRGPGQTYEQYF. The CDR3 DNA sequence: TGCGCCAGCAGCCGGGGGCCGGGACAGACCTACGAGCAGTACTTC.

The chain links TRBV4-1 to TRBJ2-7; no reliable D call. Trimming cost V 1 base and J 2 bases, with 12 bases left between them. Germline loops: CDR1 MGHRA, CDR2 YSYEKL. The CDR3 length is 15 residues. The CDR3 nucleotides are TGCGCCAGCAGCCAAGTCGGTAGAGGAACCTACGAGCAGTACTTC. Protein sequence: CASSQVGRGTYEQYF.